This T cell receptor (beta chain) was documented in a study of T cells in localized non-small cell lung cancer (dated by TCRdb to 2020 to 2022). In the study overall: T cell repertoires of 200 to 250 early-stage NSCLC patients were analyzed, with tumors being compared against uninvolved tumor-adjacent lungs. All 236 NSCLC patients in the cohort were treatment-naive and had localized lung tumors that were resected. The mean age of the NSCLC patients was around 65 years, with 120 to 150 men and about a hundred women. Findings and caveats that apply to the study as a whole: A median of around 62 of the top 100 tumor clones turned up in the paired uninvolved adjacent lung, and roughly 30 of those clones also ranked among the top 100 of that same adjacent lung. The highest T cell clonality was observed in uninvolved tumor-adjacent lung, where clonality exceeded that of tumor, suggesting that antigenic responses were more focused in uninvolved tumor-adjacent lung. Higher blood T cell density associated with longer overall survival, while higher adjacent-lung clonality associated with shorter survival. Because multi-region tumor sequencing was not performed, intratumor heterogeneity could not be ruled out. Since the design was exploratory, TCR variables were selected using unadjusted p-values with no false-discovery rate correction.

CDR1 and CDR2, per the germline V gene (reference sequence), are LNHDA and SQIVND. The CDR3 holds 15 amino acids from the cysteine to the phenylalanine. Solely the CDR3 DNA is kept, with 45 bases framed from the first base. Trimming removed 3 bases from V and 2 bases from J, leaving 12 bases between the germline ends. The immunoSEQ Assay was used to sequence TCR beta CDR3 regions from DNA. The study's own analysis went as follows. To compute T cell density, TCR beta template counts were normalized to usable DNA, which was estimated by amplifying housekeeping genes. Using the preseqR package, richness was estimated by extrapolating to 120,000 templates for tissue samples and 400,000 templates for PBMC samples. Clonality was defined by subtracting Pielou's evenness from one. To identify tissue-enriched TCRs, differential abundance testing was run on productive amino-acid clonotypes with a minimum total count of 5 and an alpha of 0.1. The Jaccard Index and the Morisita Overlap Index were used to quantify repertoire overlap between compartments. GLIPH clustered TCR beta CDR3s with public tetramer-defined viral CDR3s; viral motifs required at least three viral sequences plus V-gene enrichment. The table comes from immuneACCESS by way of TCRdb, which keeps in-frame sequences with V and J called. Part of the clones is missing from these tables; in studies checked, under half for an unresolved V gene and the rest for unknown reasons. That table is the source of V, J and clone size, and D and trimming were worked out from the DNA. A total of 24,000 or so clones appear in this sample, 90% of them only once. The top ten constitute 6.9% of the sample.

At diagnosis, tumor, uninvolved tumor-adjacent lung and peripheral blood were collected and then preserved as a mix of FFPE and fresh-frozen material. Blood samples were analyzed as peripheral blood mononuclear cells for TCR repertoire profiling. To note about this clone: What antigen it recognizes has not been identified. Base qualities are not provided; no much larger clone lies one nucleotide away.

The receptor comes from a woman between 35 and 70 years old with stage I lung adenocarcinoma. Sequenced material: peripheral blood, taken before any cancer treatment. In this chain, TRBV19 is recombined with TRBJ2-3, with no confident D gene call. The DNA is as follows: TGTGCCAGTAGTATTTCGCCTCTACCCACAGATACGCAGTATTTT. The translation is CASSISPLPTDTQYF.